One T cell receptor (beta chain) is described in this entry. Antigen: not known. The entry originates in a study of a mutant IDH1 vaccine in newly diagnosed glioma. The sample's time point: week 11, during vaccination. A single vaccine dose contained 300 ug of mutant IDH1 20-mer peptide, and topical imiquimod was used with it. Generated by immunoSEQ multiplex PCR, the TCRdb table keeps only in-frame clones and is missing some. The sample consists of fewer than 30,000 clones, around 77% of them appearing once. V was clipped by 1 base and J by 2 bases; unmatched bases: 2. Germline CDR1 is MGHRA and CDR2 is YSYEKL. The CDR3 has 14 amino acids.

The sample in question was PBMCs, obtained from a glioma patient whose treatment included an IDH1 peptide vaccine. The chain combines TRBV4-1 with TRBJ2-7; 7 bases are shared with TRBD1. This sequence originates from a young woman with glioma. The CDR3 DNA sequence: TGCGCCAGCAGCCAAGGGACAGGACCCTACGAGCAGTACTTC. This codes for CASSQGTGPYEQYF.